This T cell receptor (beta chain) was recorded in a study of shared clonotypes between healthy human individuals (dated by TCRdb to about 2020). In the study overall: A few men and two women, aged 18 to 49 years, made up the cohort. For each donor, three plates each were used for CD4 naive and CD4 memory, two plates were used for CD8 naive, and one plate was used for CD8 memory. Blood TCR repertoires of five healthy adults were deeply sequenced to estimate repertoire size and the extent of clonotype sharing between individuals. Libraries were prepared and TCR repertoires were sequenced by different laboratories using diverse techniques, in order to increase sequencing depth and limit assay-specific biases. Each donor's leukapheresis produced roughly between roughly 0.85 and 9.5 billion PBMCs.

The paper's findings and limits, for the study overall: Sampling was restricted to blood, and TCR repertoires in tissue are likely to differ from TCR repertoires in blood. Pairwise subsampling indicated that sequencing depth was expected to affect the degree of clonotype sharing among donors. Naive subsets generally had larger estimated clonotype richness than memory subsets did. Around 5% of naive CD4, 3.5% of naive CD8, around 2.3% of memory CD4, and about 0.4% of memory CD8 clonotypes were shared across several donors. Clonotypes shared by all four sorted-subset donors showed higher generation probabilities than non-shared clonotypes. Even with the large sequencing depth, rarefaction of the sorted-subset datasets indicated that sequencing was incomplete. The small number of donors limited the genetic and exposure-history diversity represented.

In the case of this clone: Which antigen it targets is not known. One base away there is no much larger clone; base qualities are not given.

Using the deep immunoSEQ assay, multiplex PCR amplified TCR CDR3 regions from genomic DNA. For each cell subset, the extracted genomic DNA was distributed evenly across all wells of several immunoSEQ 96-well plates, and each plate served as one replicate. For sorted subsets, each replicate PCR was loaded with approximately 0.2 ug genomic DNA, equivalent to about 33,000 T cell genomes. Purified libraries were measured with a Qubit 3.0 fluorometer, size-checked on a Bioanalyzer 2100, and measured again with the KAPA Library Quantification kit. Each immunoSEQ 96-well plate was sequenced on its own single-read 150-cycle Illumina NextSeq 550 flow cell. Concerning the study's data processing: The immunoSEQ output contained only junctional sequences without quality scores, so filtering could not match that applied to full-length reads. Sequences were annotated with PyIR, a Python wrapper for IgBLAST v1.9, and V/J genes and CDR3 were assigned using IMGT germline references. Reads with weak V/J assignments (E-value above 1e-6), missing CDR3, stop codons, out-of-frame junctions, or ambiguous translated residues were removed. V3J clonotypes were defined by identical inferred V gene, J gene, and CDR3 amino acid sequence. The percentage overlap between two repertoires was calculated by dividing the number of shared unique clonotypes by the size of the smaller repertoire. Three approaches were used to assess repertoire richness: RTK rarefaction, the Chao1 estimator, and Recon v2.1 estimates of unobserved clonotypes. OLGA was used to compute generation probabilities for all TCRbeta clonotypes that the gDNA method yielded from four donors. Entries here come from immuneACCESS through TCRdb and include only in-frame sequences with V and J called. Some clones fail to appear in such tables; in the studies checked, an unresolved V gene covers under half of the shortfall, and the cause of the remainder is unknown. V, J and clone size derive from that table, while D and trimming were established from the DNA sequence. This sample is represented by about 2.1 million clones; 85% to 95% of them were singletons. Approximately 1.6% of the sample goes to the ten largest clones.

CD8 naive samples were CD45RO-negative cells positively selected for CCR7, giving a CD45RA+CCR7+ population that excluded TemRA cells. Healthy HIV-negative adults with no recently reported acute infections or vaccinations were included as donors. All donors were Caucasian adults living in Nashville, Tennessee, USA. Blood was obtained by leukapheresis, after which PBMCs were separated by Ficoll-Histopaque density gradient centrifugation and cryopreserved in liquid nitrogen vapor phase. Analytical flow cytometry was used to check the purity and quantity of every magnetically sorted T cell population. Each sorted fraction had its genomic DNA isolated and then quantified by UV absorbance on a Nanodrop 2000c. The trim is 1 base for V and 4 bases for J, with a gap of 17 bases between the germline ends. As encoded in the germline V gene, CDR1 is MDHEN while CDR2 is SYDVKM. The CDR3 measures 17 amino acids from cysteine to phenylalanine. The entry retains the CDR3 DNA only, 51 bases that are in frame from base 1.

In this chain, TRBV28 is recombined with TRBJ1-5; TRBD1 is a weak D gene call, 5 bases matching. Sequencing was performed on naive CD8+ T cells from PBMCs. This specimen's cell subset or site label, interpreted: CD45RA+CCR7+. The source of this sequence is a young man in good health. Some clones in this sample may be carry-over from other donors' samples. The nucleotides read TGTGCCAGCAGTTTATTATGGCGCGGGGGAGGGAATCAGCCCCAGCATTTT. This codes for CASSLLWRGGGNQPQHF.